This TCR beta chain originates from a study of cytomegalovirus exposure and HLA in healthy donors. The primer mix had 60 Vbeta and 13 Jbeta primers. Assay used: immunoSEQ multiplex PCR; TCRdb lists only in-frame clones, some missing. The sample contains 150,000 to 200,000 clones, roughly 80% of which appear only once. CDR3 length equals 13 residues. Between the trimmed V and J ends, which lost 6 bases and 4 bases, there was a span of 12 bases. Germline V gene data show CDR1 as MNHNS and CDR2 as SASEGT. The sequence came from a boy younger than 10 in good health and CMV-seronegative. Sequences were obtained from PBMCs. This sequence joins TRBV6-1 and TRBJ1-2; D is unresolved. CDR3 protein: CASRRGEGYGYTF. For the CDR3, the DNA is TGTGCCAGCAGAAGAGGAGAAGGCTATGGCTACACCTTC.